Included here is one TCR beta chain sequence, with context. The data stem from a study of shared clonotypes between healthy human individuals. The table came from immunoSEQ multiplex PCR; TCRdb's copy has only in-frame clones and leaves some out. The data contain 2,100,000 or so clones, around 95% of them seen just once; the ten biggest clones take up roughly 0.13%. Germline CDR1 is DFQATT and CDR2 is SNEGSKA (reference sequence). Trimming stripped 0 bases from V and 10 bases from J, with 4 bases between. CDR3 size: 11 residues. The genes are TRBV20-1 and TRBJ1-6; D gene unclear. This clonotype was obtained from a man younger than 35 in good health. Source material: naive CD4+ T cells sorted from blood. Subset denoted: CD45RA+ positively selected. This CDR3 is CSARDGSPLHF. CDR3 DNA sequence: TGCAGTGCTAGAGATGGGTCACCCCTCCACTTT.